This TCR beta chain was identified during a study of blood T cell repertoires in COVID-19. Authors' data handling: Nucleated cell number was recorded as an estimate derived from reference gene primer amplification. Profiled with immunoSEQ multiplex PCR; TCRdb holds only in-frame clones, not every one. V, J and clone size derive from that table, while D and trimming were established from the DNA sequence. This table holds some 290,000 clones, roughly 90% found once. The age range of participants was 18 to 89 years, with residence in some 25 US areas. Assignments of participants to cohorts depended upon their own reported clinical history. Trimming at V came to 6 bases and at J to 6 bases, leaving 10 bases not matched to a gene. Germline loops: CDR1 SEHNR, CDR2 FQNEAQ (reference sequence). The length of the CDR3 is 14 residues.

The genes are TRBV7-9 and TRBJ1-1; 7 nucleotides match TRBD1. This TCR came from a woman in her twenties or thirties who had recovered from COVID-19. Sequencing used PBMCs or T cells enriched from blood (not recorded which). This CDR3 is CASSKGAMEAEAFF. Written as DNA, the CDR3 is TGTGCCAGCAGTAAGGGGGCAATGGAGGCTGAAGCTTTCTTT.